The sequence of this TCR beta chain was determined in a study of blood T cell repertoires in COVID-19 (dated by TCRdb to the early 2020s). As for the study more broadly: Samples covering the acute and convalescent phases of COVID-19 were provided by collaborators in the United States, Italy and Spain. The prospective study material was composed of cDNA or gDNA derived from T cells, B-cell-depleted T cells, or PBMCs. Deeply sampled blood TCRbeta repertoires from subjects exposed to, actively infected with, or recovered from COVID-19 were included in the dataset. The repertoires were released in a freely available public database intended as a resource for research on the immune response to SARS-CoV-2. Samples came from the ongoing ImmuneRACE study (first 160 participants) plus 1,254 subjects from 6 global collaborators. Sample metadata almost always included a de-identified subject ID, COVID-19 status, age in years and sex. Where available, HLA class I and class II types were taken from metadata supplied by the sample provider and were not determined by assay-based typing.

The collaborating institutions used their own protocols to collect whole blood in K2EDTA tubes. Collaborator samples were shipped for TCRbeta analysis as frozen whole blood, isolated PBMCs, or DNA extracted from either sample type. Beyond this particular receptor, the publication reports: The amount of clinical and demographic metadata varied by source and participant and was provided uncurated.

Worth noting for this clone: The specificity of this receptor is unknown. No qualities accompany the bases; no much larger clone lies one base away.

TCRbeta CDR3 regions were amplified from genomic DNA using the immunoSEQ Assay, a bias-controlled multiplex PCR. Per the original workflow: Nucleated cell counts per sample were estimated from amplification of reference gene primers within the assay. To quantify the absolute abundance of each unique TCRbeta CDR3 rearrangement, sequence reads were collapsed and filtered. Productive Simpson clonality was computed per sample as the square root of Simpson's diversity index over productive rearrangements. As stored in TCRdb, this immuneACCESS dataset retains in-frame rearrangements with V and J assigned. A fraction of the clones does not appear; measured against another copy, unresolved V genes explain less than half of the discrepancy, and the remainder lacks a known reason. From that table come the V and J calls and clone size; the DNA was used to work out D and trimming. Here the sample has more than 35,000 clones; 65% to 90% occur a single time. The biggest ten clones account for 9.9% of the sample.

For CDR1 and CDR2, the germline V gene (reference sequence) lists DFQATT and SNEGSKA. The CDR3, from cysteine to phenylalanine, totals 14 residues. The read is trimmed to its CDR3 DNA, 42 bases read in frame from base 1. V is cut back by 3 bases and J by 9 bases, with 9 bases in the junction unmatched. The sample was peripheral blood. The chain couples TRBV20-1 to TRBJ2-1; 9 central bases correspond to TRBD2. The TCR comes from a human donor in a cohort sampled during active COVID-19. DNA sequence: TGCAGTGCTAGTTTATTTGGCGGGGGGGGTGAGCAGTTCTTC. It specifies CSASLFGGGGEQFF.